The entry below gives a single T cell receptor (beta chain) sequence along with its context. The trim removed 8 bases at V and 5 bases at J, leaving 10 bases unmatched. The length of the CDR3 is 14 residues. Germline CDR1 is MDHEN and CDR2 is SYDVKM. The record originates from a study of blood T cell repertoires in COVID-19. Original processing methods: Amplifying reference gene primers gave estimates of nucleated cell counts. Sequencing used immunoSEQ multiplex PCR; TCRdb keeps in-frame clones, though not all of them. V, J and clone size reflect that table, while D and trimming were determined from the DNA. The sample lists around 150,000 clones; roughly 85% were seen once.

The origin of this receptor is a man between 65 and 80 years old with acute or convalescent COVID-19. Material: peripheral blood. V and J are TRBV28 and TRBJ1-1; the match to TRBD1 covers 8 bases. The CDR3 loop reads CASGLTGVTTEAFF. DNA for the CDR3: TGTGCCAGCGGATTGACAGGGGTGACAACTGAAGCTTTCTTT. The complete variable domain, with remaining parts taken from reference TRBV28 and TRBJ1-1, reads DVKVTQSSRYLVKRTGEKVFLECVQDMDHENMFWYRQDPGLGLRLIYFSYDVKMKEKGDIPEGYSVSREKKERFSLILESASTNQTSMYLCASGLTGVTTEAFFGQGTRLTVV.